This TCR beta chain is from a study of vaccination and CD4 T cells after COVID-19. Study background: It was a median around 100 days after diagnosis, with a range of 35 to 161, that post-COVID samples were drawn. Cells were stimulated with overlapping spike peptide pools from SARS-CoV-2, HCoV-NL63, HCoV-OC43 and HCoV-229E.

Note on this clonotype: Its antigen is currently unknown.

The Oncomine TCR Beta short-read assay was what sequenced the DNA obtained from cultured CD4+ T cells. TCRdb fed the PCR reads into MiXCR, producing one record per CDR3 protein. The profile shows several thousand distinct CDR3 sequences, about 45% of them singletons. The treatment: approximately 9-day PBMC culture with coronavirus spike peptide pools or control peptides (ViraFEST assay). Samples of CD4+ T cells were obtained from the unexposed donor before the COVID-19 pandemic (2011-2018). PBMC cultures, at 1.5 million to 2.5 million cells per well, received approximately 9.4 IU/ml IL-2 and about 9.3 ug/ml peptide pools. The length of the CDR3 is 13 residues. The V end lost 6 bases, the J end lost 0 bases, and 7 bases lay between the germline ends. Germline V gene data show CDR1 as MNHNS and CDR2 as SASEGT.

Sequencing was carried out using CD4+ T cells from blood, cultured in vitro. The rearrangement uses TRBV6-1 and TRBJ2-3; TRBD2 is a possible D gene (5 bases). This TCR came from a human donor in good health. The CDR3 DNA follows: TGTGCCAGCAGGCCGGGAAGCACAGATACGCAGTATTTT. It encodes CASRPGSTDTQYF.